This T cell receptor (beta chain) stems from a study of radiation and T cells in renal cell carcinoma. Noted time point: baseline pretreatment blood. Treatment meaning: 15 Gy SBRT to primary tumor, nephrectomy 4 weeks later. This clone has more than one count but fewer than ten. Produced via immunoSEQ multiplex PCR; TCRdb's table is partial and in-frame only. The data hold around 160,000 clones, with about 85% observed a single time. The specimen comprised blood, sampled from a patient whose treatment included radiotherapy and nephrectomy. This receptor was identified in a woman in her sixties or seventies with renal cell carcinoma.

This CDR3 is CASSTPGNEQFF. The CDR3 DNA reads as TGTGCCAGCAGTACCCCAGGGAATGAGCAGTTCTTC. The chain links TRBV6-5 to TRBJ2-1; tentatively, D is TRBD1 (5 bases). The germline CDR1 and CDR2 sequences are MNHEY and SVGAGI. The CDR3 contains 12 residues. V dropped 5 bases and J dropped 7 bases, with 9 bases sitting between them.